The present TCR beta chain was sequenced within a study of cytomegalovirus exposure and HLA in healthy donors. This PCR relied on a set of 60 Vbeta primers and 13 Jbeta primers. Assay: immunoSEQ multiplex PCR; the TCRdb copy retains only in-frame clones and omits some. Here the sample spans about 190,000 clones, roughly 87% being singletons. There are 13 residues in the CDR3. Trimming took off 3 bases at V and 10 bases at J, with 16 bases between the two ends. From germline, CDR1 is SNHLY and CDR2 FYNNEI. V usage is TRBV2 and J usage is TRBJ2-7, with D maybe TRBD2 (5 bases). The sample consisted of PBMCs. This TCR was recovered from a boy aged 2-15 years in good health and CMV-seronegative. The CDR3 DNA is TGTGCCAGCAGTGACTCGTCTCCAGCGGAACAGTACTTC. Residues: CASSDSSPAEQYF.